The rows below give T cell receptor beta chains drawn from one sample of a study of blood T cell repertoires in COVID-19. TCRdb keeps only in-frame clones here, not all; method: immunoSEQ multiplex PCR. The data contain 150,000 to 200,000 clones, 70% to 90% of them seen just once; the ten biggest clones take up around 8.2%. The specimen was peripheral blood. Source of these receptors: a man aged 60 to 69 with acute or convalescent COVID-19. The CDR3 runs from the conserved cysteine through the conserved F or W. D genes are given only for firm matches. Clone size is given for some rows only: seen once, a few or many times, or a class if the clone is expanded.

TRBD1,TRBJ1-1,TRBV19,NA,15,CASSMTGGIRTEAFF,TGTGCCAGTAGTATGACAGGGGGAATTCGCACTGAAGCTTTCTTT
TRBD1,TRBJ2-3,TRBV9,few,14,CASSPRTGSDTQYF,TGTGCCAGCAGCCCTCGGACAGGGTCAGATACGCAGTATTTT
NA,TRBJ2-2,TRBV27,NA,14,CASSFLGLTGELFF,TGTGCCAGCAGTTTTTTAGGACTAACCGGGGAGCTGTTTTTT
TRBD1,TRBJ2-1,TRBV19,NA,12,CASSMDRGLQFF,TGTGCCAGTAGTATGGACAGGGGTCTACAGTTCTTC
TRBD2,TRBJ2-1,TRBV3-1/TRBV3-2,NA,18,CASSQDRLLAGDGNEQFF,TGTGCCAGCAGCCAAGATCGTCTACTAGCGGGAGATGGCAATGAGCAGTTCTTC
TRBD2,TRBJ2-7,TRBV7-2,NA,14,CASSLMGGAYEQYF,TGTGCCAGCAGCTTAATGGGAGGGGCCTACGAGCAGTACTTC
NA,TRBJ1-2,TRBV5-1,NA,13,CASSITGNYGYTF,TGCGCCAGCAGCATCACGGGGAACTATGGCTACACCTTC
NA,TRBJ1-5,TRBV5-8,NA,14,CASSLLSGVQPQHF,TGTGCCAGCAGCTTGTTGTCAGGGGTGCAGCCCCAGCATTTT
NA,TRBJ2-7,TRBV29-1,NA,15,CSAMTAERATGEQYF,TGCAGCGCCATGACCGCGGAGCGGGCGACGGGCGAGCAGTACTTC
NA,TRBJ2-3,TRBV15,NA,17,CATSLLRVASGADTQYF,TGTGCCACCAGCCTCCTCCGGGTGGCCTCAGGGGCAGATACGCAGTATTTT
TRBD2,TRBJ2-1,TRBV7-3,NA,17,CASSKGLAGVNNNEQFF,TGTGCCAGCAGCAAAGGGCTAGCGGGAGTAAATAACAATGAGCAGTTCTTC
TRBD1,TRBJ1-6,TRBV19,NA,14,CASRDSSYNSPLHF,TGTGCCAGCCGGGACAGCTCCTATAATTCACCCCTCCACTTT
TRBD1,TRBJ1-5,TRBV19,many,15,CASSDLRGNRQPQHF,TGTGCCAGTAGCGACCTCAGGGGGAATAGGCAGCCCCAGCATTTT
TRBD1,TRBJ1-1,TRBV28,NA,14,CASRRQGAYAEAFF,TGTGCCAGCAGGCGACAGGGGGCTTACGCTGAAGCTTTCTTT
TRBD1,TRBJ2-7,TRBV10-3,NA,13,CAISGDRSYEQYF,TGTGCCATCAGTGGGGACAGGTCCTACGAGCAGTACTTC
TRBD1,TRBJ1-2,TRBV4-2,NA,14,CASSQTTGGHGYTF,TGTGCCAGCAGCCAGACGACAGGGGGTCATGGCTACACCTTC
TRBD1,TRBJ1-1,TRBV5-3,NA,15,CARSKDRGLNTEAFF,TGTGCCAGAAGCAAGGACAGGGGGCTGAACACTGAAGCTTTCTTT
TRBD1,TRBJ1-6,TRBV5-1,NA,14,CASSSSQGGSPLHF,TGCGCCAGCAGCTCGTCGCAGGGGGGTTCACCCCTCCACTTT
NA,TRBJ2-1,TRBV6-5,few,13,CASSLDYYNEQFF,TGTGCCAGCAGTTTGGACTATTACAATGAGCAGTTCTTC
NA,TRBJ2-3,TRBV5-1,NA,14,CASSLTQFTDTQYF,TGCGCCAGCAGCTTGACACAGTTCACAGATACGCAGTATTTT
TRBD2,TRBJ2-7,TRBV9,NA,15,CASSVGLAGNYEQYF,TGTGCCAGCAGCGTAGGACTAGCGGGAAACTACGAGCAGTACTTC
TRBD2,TRBJ2-7,TRBV5-5,once,15,CASSLLAGSSYEQYF,TGTGCCAGCAGCTTACTAGCGGGGAGCTCCTACGAGCAGTACTTC
TRBD2,TRBJ2-1,TRBV9,NA,16,CASSVDGLAVYNEQFF,TGTGCCAGCAGCGTAGACGGGCTAGCGGTTTACAATGAGCAGTTCTTC
NA,TRBJ1-1,TRBV18,NA,17,CASRENGGGQSNTEAFF,TGTGCCAGCAGAGAAAACGGCGGGGGACAATCGAACACTGAAGCTTTCTTT
NA,TRBJ1-2,TRBV29-1,NA,13,CSVEDQGLYGYTF,TGCAGCGTTGAAGATCAGGGGCTCTATGGCTACACCTTC
NA,TRBJ1-2,TRBV7-8,NA,13,CASSLGAYYGYTF,TGTGCCAGCAGCTTAGGGGCGTACTATGGCTACACCTTC
NA,TRBJ2-1,TRBV5-1,NA,13,CASSLSGYNEQFF,TGCGCCAGCAGTCTTAGCGGCTACAATGAGCAGTTCTTC
TRBD2,TRBJ2-7,TRBV11-2,NA,18,CASSLGWTSGRGTYEQYF,TGTGCCAGCAGCTTAGGTTGGACTAGCGGGAGAGGGACCTACGAGCAGTACTTC
NA,TRBJ1-1,TRBV2,NA,14,CASRQGLTNTEAFF,TGTGCCAGCCGGCAGGGCCTTACGAACACTGAAGCTTTCTTT
NA,TRBJ2-3,TRBV7-3,NA,14,CASSLRATTDTQYF,TGTGCCAGCAGCTTAAGGGCCACCACAGATACGCAGTATTTT
TRBD1,TRBJ1-6,TRBV7-3,NA,19,CASSLNLTGRVVTNSPLHF,TGTGCCAGCAGCTTAAATTTGACAGGGCGTGTTGTGACTAATTCACCCCTCCACTTT
NA,TRBJ1-2,TRBV24-1,NA,14,CATSDLDPREGYTF,TGTGCCACCAGTGATTTGGACCCGAGGGAGGGCTACACCTTC
NA,TRBJ1-3,TRBV5-1,NA,16,CASSLAPTRFGNTIYF,TGCGCCAGCAGCTTGGCCCCTACGAGGTTTGGAAACACCATATATTTT
TRBD1,TRBJ1-5,TRBV6-1,few,18,CASSESVRVVTGDGPQHF,TGTGCCAGCAGTGAAAGTGTAAGGGTGGTGACAGGGGATGGGCCCCAGCATTTT
TRBD2,TRBJ2-7,TRBV6-5,once,15,CASKGTSASSYEQYF,TGTGCCAGCAAAGGGACTAGCGCGAGCTCCTACGAGCAGTACTTC
NA,TRBJ2-3,TRBV4-2,NA,18,CASSQVRREPRLTDTQYF,TGTGCCAGCAGCCAAGTCCGTCGGGAGCCCCGCCTCACAGATACGCAGTATTTT
TRBD1,TRBJ2-7,TRBV10-3,NA,14,CAISELQGSYEQYF,TGTGCCATCAGTGAATTACAGGGGTCCTACGAGCAGTACTTC
TRBD1,TRBJ1-5,TRBV29-1,NA,14,CSVTGTDINQPQHF,TGCAGCGTGACCGGGACAGATATCAATCAGCCCCAGCATTTT
NA,TRBJ1-5,TRBV2,NA,13,CASNREGNQPQHF,TGTGCCAGCAACAGGGAGGGGAATCAGCCCCAGCATTTT
TRBD2,TRBJ2-7,TRBV10-2,NA,14,CASTRTSGTYEQYF,TGCGCCAGCACCAGGACTAGCGGGACCTACGAGCAGTACTTC
NA,TRBJ1-2,TRBV5-5,NA,14,CASSSIRRERGYTF,TGTGCCAGCAGCTCCATCCGGCGGGAGAGGGGCTACACCTTC